The rows below give T cell receptor beta chains drawn from one sample of a study of brain T cells in children with intractable seizures. Profiling relied on immunoSEQ multiplex PCR, and the TCRdb table lists in-frame clones only, not all of them. The sample consists of some 64,000 clones, more than 95% of them appearing once. This specimen was peripheral blood, taken at surgery. Source of these receptors: a boy in the first two years of life with focal cortical dysplasia and intractable seizures. Both conserved end residues are part of each CDR3. Fields, in order: V gene, J gene, CDR3 protein.

TRBV4-3	TRBJ1-1	CASSQDLSLFSGRNTEAFF
TRBV13	TRBJ2-5	CASSMPGASGREETQYF
TRBV3-1/TRBV3-2	TRBJ1-1	CASSRSQVNTEAFF
TRBV18	TRBJ2-5	CASSPYPTGAGETQYF
TRBV29-1	TRBJ2-1	CSVGSGRGSYNEQFF
TRBV4-3	TRBJ1-4	CASSQETATNEKLFF
TRBV18	TRBJ2-5	CASSSPGTQYF
TRBV10-3	TRBJ1-1	CAISGGQGSPNTEAFF
TRBV10-3	TRBJ2-4	CAISAAGGRGNIQYF
TRBV27	TRBJ2-3	CASSLVAGGAPRTDTQYF
TRBV5-5	TRBJ2-5	CASSLPGIQETQYF
TRBV28	TRBJ2-2	CASSSGQGNTGELFF
TRBV6-5	TRBJ2-2	CASWRANTGELFF
TRBV4-1	TRBJ2-5	CASSQVVGEETQYF
TRBV18	TRBJ1-4	CASSPQGRYEKLFF
TRBV5-1	TRBJ2-7	CASSFAGGSYEQYF
TRBV4-2	TRBJ1-1	CASSHISEGAEAFF
TRBV5-4	TRBJ2-7	CASSSPGQASYEQYF
TRBV11-2	TRBJ2-7	CASSFEGHPAYEQYF
TRBV29-1	TRBJ1-1	CSVGGQTEAFF
TRBV11-2	TRBJ2-7	CASSSLIRLAGLRTYEQYF
TRBV7-9	TRBJ2-2	CASSLEGAGELFF
TRBV6-5	TRBJ1-2	CASSVTGAAGYTF
TRBV7-9	TRBJ1-5	CASSLRGQGTYGNQPQHF
TRBV18	TRBJ1-1	CASSPLRLMNTEAFF
TRBV5-6	TRBJ2-5	CASSLALWGPGKTQYF
TRBV6-5	TRBJ2-1	CASSYQTRTAYNEQFF
TRBV18	TRBJ1-4	CASSPSGTGIFREKLFF
TRBV7-8	TRBJ1-3	CASSSGIKGNTIYF
TRBV7-9	TRBJ2-1	CASSLSRVLEEQFF
TRBV9	TRBJ2-7	CASSGLGLREQYF
TRBV5-6	TRBJ2-5	CASSRGPYGGETQYF
TRBV3-1/TRBV3-2	TRBJ2-3	CASSQDVGFSGGAGYTDTQYF
TRBV18	TRBJ2-6	CASSPETGATGANVLTF
TRBV28	TRBJ2-4	CASSFLALGRGLAKNIQYF
TRBV2	TRBJ2-3	CASRHVGVGGTDTQYF
TRBV7-2	TRBJ1-1	CASSLRSENTEAFF
TRBV15	TRBJ2-3	CATSRDGVGGTASSTDTQYF
TRBV19	TRBJ1-2	CASYRGIYGYTF
TRBV7-8	TRBJ2-7	CASSDGGTSGRPYTYEQYF
TRBV10-3	TRBJ1-2	CAISELGAARDNYGYTF
TRBV5-5	TRBJ1-2	CASSPRVQGAPYGYTF
TRBV2	TRBJ2-7	CASSDPFGTESSYEQYF
TRBV5-1	TRBJ1-2	CASSLPGQGRGYTF
TRBV2	TRBJ2-7	CASSEGGQYF
TRBV11-2	TRBJ1-1	CASSLPLAEAFF
TRBV7-3	TRBJ2-5	CASSLYRQETQYF